These T cell receptor beta chains were read from a single sample in a study of blood T cell repertoires in COVID-19. Here immunoSEQ multiplex PCR was the method, and the copy in TCRdb shows in-frame clones only, minus some. The sample comprises about 430,000 clones, roughly 90% of which are singletons, and 1.2% to 1.5% rests with the top ten. Material for sequencing was PBMCs or T cells enriched from blood (not recorded which). The receptors were gathered from a young woman who had been exposed to COVID-19. CDR3s include the opening cysteine and the closing phenylalanine or tryptophan. D genes are given only for firm matches. Only part of the rows carry a size: once, few, many, or a class if the clone is expanded.

clone_size,v_call,j_call,d_call,cdr3_aa,cdr3_nt
.,TRBV7-8,TRBJ2-1,.,CASSPVAANEQFF,TGTGCCAGCAGCCCCGTTGCGGCCAATGAGCAGTTCTTC
.,TRBV7-9,TRBJ2-5,.,CASSPLGWQETQYF,TGTGCCAGCAGCCCCCTCGGGTGGCAAGAGACCCAGTACTTC
.,TRBV2,TRBJ2-1,TRBD2,CASSEGGLAASYNEQFF,TGTGCCAGCAGTGAAGGAGGACTAGCGGCAAGTTACAATGAGCAGTTCTTC
.,TRBV7-2,TRBJ2-3,TRBD2,CASSKGLANTDTQYF,TGTGCCAGCAGCAAGGGACTAGCGAACACAGATACGCAGTATTTT
.,TRBV18,TRBJ2-1,.,CASSPPSLTGYNEQFF,TGTGCCAGCTCACCACCCAGCCTAACAGGATACAATGAGCAGTTCTTC
.,TRBV4-2,TRBJ1-4,TRBD1,CASSQDPGQALANEKLFF,TGTGCCAGCAGCCAAGATCCCGGACAGGCTCTGGCTAATGAAAAACTGTTTTTT
.,TRBV2,TRBJ2-3,.,CASSRVDLKTDTQYF,TGTGCCAGCAGTCGCGTGGACTTGAAGACAGATACGCAGTATTTT
.,TRBV6-4,TRBJ1-6,TRBD1,CASSVSGQENSPLHF,TGTGCCAGCAGTGTCTCCGGACAGGAGAATTCACCCCTCCACTTT
.,TRBV2,TRBJ1-4,.,CATQKPTNEKLFF,TGTGCCACACAGAAGCCAACTAATGAAAAACTGTTTTTT
.,TRBV4-2,TRBJ1-5,.,CASSQDGNQPQHF,TGTGCCAGCAGCCAAGACGGTAATCAGCCCCAGCATTTT
.,TRBV6-5,TRBJ2-7,.,CASSTEGPYEQYF,TGTGCCAGCAGTACGGAGGGCCCCTACGAGCAGTACTTC
.,TRBV27,TRBJ1-6,TRBD1,CASSLAGGNSPLHF,TGTGCCAGCAGTTTAGCAGGGGGGAATTCACCCCTCCACTTT
.,TRBV6-2/TRBV6-3,TRBJ2-1,.,CASSHSRGSYNEQFF,TGTGCCAGCAGTCACAGTCGTGGGTCCTACAATGAGCAGTTCTTC
.,TRBV5-6,TRBJ1-4,TRBD1,CASSSPGQGAEKLFF,TGTGCCAGCAGCTCACCGGGACAGGGGGCTGAAAAACTGTTTTTT
.,TRBV5-1,TRBJ1-4,TRBD1,CASRASGTGREKLFF,TGCGCCAGCAGAGCGTCCGGGACAGGGAGGGAAAAACTGTTTTTT
.,TRBV28,TRBJ2-3,TRBD1,CASSWAPGQGTADTQYF,TGTGCCAGCAGTTGGGCTCCGGGACAGGGGACGGCAGATACGCAGTATTTT
.,TRBV18,TRBJ1-2,.,CASSPRGGVRLAEGYTF,TGTGCCAGCTCACCCCGGGGGGGGGTACGGCTTGCGGAAGGCTACACCTTC
.,TRBV6-5,TRBJ1-6,.,CASGQVGSPLHF,TGTGCCAGCGGTCAGGTTGGATCACCCCTCCACTTT
.,TRBV28,TRBJ2-2,.,CASSHLGADFSWELFF,TGTGCCAGCAGCCACCTAGGGGCAGACTTTTCGTGGGAGCTGTTTTTT
.,TRBV19,TRBJ2-5,TRBD1,CASNSGQAGWWIHKETQYF,TGTGCCAGCAACTCGGGACAGGCGGGGTGGTGGATCCATAAGGAGACCCAGTACTTC
.,TRBV7-8,TRBJ1-2,.,CASSRNTGYSANYGYTF,TGTGCCAGCAGCCGAAATACAGGGTACTCAGCTAACTATGGCTACACCTTC
.,TRBV28,TRBJ2-4,.,CASSLTVQGNIQYF,TGTGCCAGCAGTCTGACAGTCCAGGGAAACATTCAGTACTTC
once,TRBV6-6,TRBJ1-2,.,CASSYSGASVGGYTF,TGTGCCAGCAGTTACTCGGGAGCTAGTGTGGGCGGCTACACCTTC
.,TRBV15,TRBJ2-7,TRBD2,CATSRVYSGGYEQYF,TGTGCCACCAGCAGAGTATACTCGGGAGGGTACGAGCAGTACTTC
.,TRBV28,TRBJ2-1,TRBD1,CASSALTGANYNEQFF,TGTGCCAGCAGCGCACTGACAGGGGCTAATTACAATGAGCAGTTCTTC
.,TRBV7-2,TRBJ1-4,TRBD1,CASSLGLGTGNEKLFF,TGTGCCAGCAGCTTAGGGCTAGGGACAGGGAATGAAAAACTGTTTTTT
.,TRBV20-1,TRBJ2-7,.,CSANRDEQYF,TGCAGTGCTAACAGGGACGAGCAGTACTTC
.,TRBV18,TRBJ2-7,TRBD1,CASSQGQTKGHEQYF,TGTGCCAGCTCACAGGGACAGACTAAGGGTCACGAGCAGTACTTC
.,TRBV7-8,TRBJ2-5,TRBD1,CASSLRQGAKTQYF,TGTGCCAGCAGCCTAAGACAGGGGGCAAAGACCCAGTACTTC
.,TRBV28,TRBJ1-6,.,CASSSPWSSYNSPLHF,TGTGCCAGCAGTTCCCCGTGGAGCTCCTATAATTCACCCCTCCACTTT